This TCR beta chain is from a study of blood T cells in healthy people across ages. With respect to this clonotype: What it recognizes is unknown.

Each donor was a healthy Caucasian individual from Russia, aged about 6 to 100. Notes on the study in general: The unknown donor CMV status may have confounded expanded clonotype changes.

Sample-barcoded 5' priming and a J-beta primer mix drove a second PCR of roughly 7 to 11 cycles. Every sample produced at least 2.5 million CDR3-containing paired-end reads. TCRdb used MiXCR to reprocess the 5' RACE reads, holding one entry per CDR3 protein. The sample carries about 1.8 million distinct CDR3 sequences, roughly 52% recorded once. V lost 10 bases and J lost 6, with 20 bases in between. Germline lookup yields CDR1 SGHVS and CDR2 FQNEAQ. This CDR3 has 14 amino acids. V usage is TRBV7-8 and J usage is TRBJ2-3; TRBD1 or TRBD2 may be the D gene (7 bases each). The TCR was taken from a middle-aged woman in good health. Sequencing was performed on blood. CDR3 loop: CATTRGGSADTQYF. The CDR3 nucleotides read TGTGCCACCACCAGGGGGGGGTCCGCGGATACGCAGTATTTT.